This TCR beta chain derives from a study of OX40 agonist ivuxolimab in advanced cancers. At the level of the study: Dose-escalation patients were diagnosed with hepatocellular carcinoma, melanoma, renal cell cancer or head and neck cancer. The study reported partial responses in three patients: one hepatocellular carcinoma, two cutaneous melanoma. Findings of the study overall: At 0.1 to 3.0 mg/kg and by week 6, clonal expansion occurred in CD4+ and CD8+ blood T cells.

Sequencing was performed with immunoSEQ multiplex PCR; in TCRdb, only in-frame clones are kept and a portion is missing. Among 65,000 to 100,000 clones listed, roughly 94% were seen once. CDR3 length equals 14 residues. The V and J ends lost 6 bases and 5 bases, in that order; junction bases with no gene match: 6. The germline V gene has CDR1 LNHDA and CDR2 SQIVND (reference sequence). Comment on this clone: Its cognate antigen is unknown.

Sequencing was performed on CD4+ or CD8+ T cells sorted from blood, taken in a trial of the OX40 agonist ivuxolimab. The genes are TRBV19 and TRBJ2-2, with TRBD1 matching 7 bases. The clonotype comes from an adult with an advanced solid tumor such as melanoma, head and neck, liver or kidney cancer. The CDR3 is CASRLGQLTGELFF. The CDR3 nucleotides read TGTGCCAGTAGGCTGGGACAGCTGACCGGGGAGCTGTTTTTT.